This paragraph reports one TCR beta chain. The CDR3 length is 14 residues. The germline V gene encodes CDR1 SGHDN and CDR2 FVKESK. Trimming cost V 4 bases and J 1 base, with 9 bases left between them. The input for sorted-subset replicate PCRs was approximately 210 ng DNA, 25,000 to 35,000 T cell genomes. Produced via immunoSEQ multiplex PCR; TCRdb's table is partial and in-frame only. The profile shows approximately 2.5 million clones, 80% to 95% of them singletons. This record belongs to a study of shared clonotypes between healthy human individuals. CD4+ cells were split into CD45RA+ naive and CD45RA-negative memory subsets.

Sequencing was done on a sample of naive CD4+ T cells from PBMCs. Subset indicated: CD45RA+ positively selected. This rearrangement joins TRBV14 to TRBJ2-3; the D is unclear. The source of this sequence is a man aged 18 to 29 in good health. Some clones in this sample may be carry-over from other donors' samples. CDR3 in amino acids: CASSPLEGTDTQYF. The CDR3 DNA reads as TGTGCCAGCAGCCCTTTAGAGGGCACAGATACGCAGTATTTT.